This T cell receptor (beta chain) stems from a study of CD8 T cells in ankylosing spondylitis. TCRdb analysed the 5' RACE reads with MiXCR anew, one entry per CDR3 protein. The table lists about 240,000 distinct CDR3 sequences, 9.5% to 12% of them singletons, with around 6.5% in the top ten. Trimming shortened V by 2 bases and J by 2 bases, and 10 bases separated the two germline ends. The CDR3 is 14 amino acids. CDR1 is SGHVS, CDR2 FQNEAQ, per germline. The sample consisted of blood, either unsorted or a sorted T cell fraction (not recorded which). The receptor's source is a male donor with ankylosing spondylitis or in good health (not recorded which). The chain couples TRBV7-8 to TRBJ2-7; no clear D gene. CDR3 nucleotide sequence: TGTGCCAGCAGCTTACGGGCCGCAACCTACGAGCAGTACTTC. It translates to CASSLRAATYEQYF.